These 15 T cell receptor beta chains were sequenced from one sample in a study of cytomegalovirus exposure and HLA in healthy donors. Primers: 60 Vbeta forward and 13 Jbeta reverse. Profiling relied on immunoSEQ multiplex PCR, and the TCRdb table lists in-frame clones only, not all of them. Among 100,000 or so clones listed, about four fifths were seen once. Sequencing was carried out using PBMCs. These receptors came from a woman aged 40 to 49 in good health and CMV-seronegative.

The chain is built from TRBV11-2 and TRBJ1-1; D not resolved. The germline V and J ends were trimmed by 0 bases and 3 bases, with 5 bases remaining between them. The CDR3 has 13 amino acids. Germline V CDR1 and CDR2: SGHAT, FQNNGV. The CDR3 loop reads CASSLETDTEAFF. CDR3 DNA: TGTGCCAGCAGCTTAGAAACAGACACTGAAGCTTTCTTT.

V usage is TRBV27 and J usage is TRBJ1-1; weak D call: TRBD1 (6 bases). Germline assignment: CDR1 MNHEY and CDR2 SMNVEV (reference sequence). The CDR3 has 16 residues. V lost 2 bases and J lost 5, with 18 bases in between. The chain's CDR3 is CASSLLQTGGLTEAFF. CDR3 sequence (DNA): TGTGCCAGCAGTTTACTCCAGACAGGCGGTTTGACTGAAGCTTTCTTT.

The chain couples TRBV2 to TRBJ1-1; 7 bases line up with TRBD1. After removal of 7 bases from V and 1 base from J, the junction contained 12 bases not matched to a gene. The CDR3 is 16 residues long. CDR1 is SNHLY, CDR2 FYNNEI, per germline. The CDR3 DNA is TGTGCCAGCACCCTGGGCCCAGGGGGATCGAACACTGAAGCTTTCTTT. Its protein is CASTLGPGGSNTEAFF.

This chain links TRBV19 with TRBJ1-1; 7 bases are a match to TRBD1. The length of the CDR3 is 15 residues. CDR1 is LNHDA, CDR2 SQIVND, per germline (reference sequence). The V segment lost 6 bases and the J segment 0 bases; nucleotides outside the gene matches: 7. The CDR3 DNA reads as TGTGCCAGTAGGGACCTGGACAGGTTGAACACTGAAGCTTTCTTT. It codes for CASRDLDRLNTEAFF.

The chain joins TRBV19 to TRBJ2-1; D may be TRBD2 (6 bases). V was trimmed by 7 bases and J by 0 bases, leaving 10 bases between them. This CDR3 is 14 amino acids long. Germline V gene sequence: CDR1 LNHDA, CDR2 SQIVND (reference sequence). The CDR3 sequence: CASMVGSSYNEQFF. The CDR3 region has the DNA TGTGCCAGTATGGTCGGGAGCTCCTACAATGAGCAGTTCTTC.

The chain recombines TRBV5-1 with TRBJ1-1; TRBD1 agrees at 9 bases. Germline CDR1 SGHRS, CDR2 YFSETQ. With V trimmed by 9 bases and J by 6 bases, 12 bases remained unmatched. The CDR3 runs 14 residues. The CDR3 region has the DNA TGCGCCATCGTAGGGACAGGGATGGTCGCTGAAGCTTTCTTT. Encoded protein: CAIVGTGMVAEAFF. The variable domain in full, with the rest retrieved from reference TRBV5-1 and TRBJ1-1, is KAGVTQTPRYLIKTRGQQVTLSCSPISGHRSVSWYQQTPGQGLQFLFEYFSETQRNKGNFPGRFSGRQFSNSRSEMNVSTLELGDSALYLCAIVGTGMVAEAFFGQGTRLTVV.

This clone turned up a few times. The chain combines TRBV7-2 with TRBJ1-3; no firm D call. Germline CDR1 reads SGHTA; CDR2 reads FQGNSA. CDR3 size: 14 residues. V lost 8 bases and J 0 bases, leaving 11 bases between the germline ends. The DNA for the CDR3 is TGTGCCAGCTCCCCGAGGAGCTCTGGAAACACCATATATTTT. Amino acid sequence: CASSPRSSGNTIYF. The whole variable domain, filled in from reference TRBV7-2 and TRBJ1-3, reads GAGVSQSPSNKVTEKGKDVELRCDPISGHTALYWYRQSLGQGLEFLIYFQGNSAPDKSGLPSDRFSAERTGGSVSTLTIQRTQQEDSAVYLCASSPRSSGNTIYFGEGSWLTVV.

This chain uses TRBV11-2 with TRBJ1-2; 10 nucleotides match TRBD1. The CDR3 extends over 14 amino acids. In germline, CDR1 is SGHAT, CDR2 FQNNGV. The V and J ends lost 4 bases and 6 bases, in that order; junction bases with no gene match: 5. The CDR3 reads CASSSRTGGDGYTF. The CDR3 DNA is TGTGCCAGCAGCTCCAGGACAGGGGGAGATGGCTACACCTTC.

The rearrangement joins TRBV6-1 to TRBJ2-7; 7 bases align to TRBD1. The junction had 20 bases not matched to a gene; V was cut back by 0 bases and J by 12 bases. The germline V gene encodes CDR1 MNHNS and CDR2 SASEGT. The CDR3 runs 17 residues. The CDR3 sequence: CASSEALWTNPLTGWYF. The CDR3 nucleotides are TGTGCCAGCAGTGAAGCGCTCTGGACGAACCCACTGACAGGGTGGTACTTC.

V gene TRBV7-9 combines with J gene TRBJ2-5; TRBD1 agrees at 12 bases. The trim removed 8 bases at V and 5 bases at J, leaving 12 bases unmatched. The CDR3 is 16 amino acids. Per germline, CDR1 SEHNR and CDR2 FQNEAQ (reference sequence). In DNA form, the CDR3 reads TGTGCCAGCGGAGACCGGGACAGGGGGCATTGGGAGACCCAGTACTTC. Amino acid sequence: CASGDRDRGHWETQYF.

The chain links TRBV20-1 to TRBJ1-4; D unresolved. This CDR3 has 10 residues. V lost 7 bases, J lost 5 bases, and 5 bases lay in between. The germline V gene encodes CDR1 DFQATT and CDR2 SNEGSKA (reference sequence). CDR3 loop: CSVLNEKLFF. CDR3 bases: TGCAGTGTCCTAAATGAAAAACTGTTTTTT.

The J gene is TRBJ1-2, the V gene TRBV11-2; a weak D match, TRBD1 (5 bases). The germline V gene has CDR1 SGHAT and CDR2 FQNNGV. Trimming removed 0 bases from V and 8 bases from J, with 10 bases in between. The CDR3 contains 13 residues. Here the CDR3 reads CASSLDGGDGYTF. CDR3 nucleotide sequence: TGTGCCAGCAGCTTAGATGGGGGGGACGGCTACACCTTC.

The chain has TRBV11-2 and TRBJ2-3; TRBD2 aligns across 7 bases. The V gene end was trimmed by 7 bases and the J gene end by 0 bases; junction bases not matched to a gene: 10. This CDR3 region has 16 residues. The V gene's germline CDR1 is SGHAT and CDR2 FQNNGV. The CDR3 reads CASKYSSGASTDTQYF. The CDR3 bases are TGTGCCAGCAAATATTCTAGCGGCGCTAGCACAGATACGCAGTATTTT.

J is TRBJ1-1 and V is TRBV19, with a tentative D call TRBD1 (5 bases). CDR3 length: 15 residues. Trimming took off 3 bases at V and 0 bases at J, with 11 bases between the two ends. CDR1 is LNHDA and CDR2 is SQIVND in the germline V gene (reference sequence). As DNA, the CDR3 is TGTGCCAGTAGTATGGGGCCAGACATGAACACTGAAGCTTTCTTT. This gives the protein CASSMGPDMNTEAFF.

In the case of this clone: Other DNA sequences in the same sample also yield this CDR3. The V and J genes are TRBV14 and TRBJ1-1; tentative D call: TRBD1 (5 bases). The germline gives CDR1 SGHDN, CDR2 FVKESK. CDR3 size: 12 residues. With 5 bases removed from V and 8 bases from J, the gap between germline ends came to 12 bases. DNA for the CDR3: TGTGCCAGCAGCAATGGGGGGTCCGAAGCTTTCTTT. Encoded protein: CASSNGGSEAFF.